This TCR beta chain is drawn from a study of CD8 T cells in Susac syndrome. Reverse transcription of roughly 0.45 to 1 ug RNA was performed with random hexamers. TCRdb itself ran the immunoSEQ multiplex PCR reads through MiXCR, one entry per CDR3 protein. Found here are under 200,000 distinct CDR3 sequences, around 92% of them singletons; the top ten hold around 0.075%. TCR beta was sequenced from blood CD8+ and CD4+ T cells. Negative isolation was used for CD8+ and CD4+ T cells and FACS enrichment for TEMRA cells. As concerns this clonotype: Here the CDR3 omits its conserved ending phenylalanine or tryptophan, so a read error is the likely source. The DNA is left out, because the CDR3 cannot be placed on it with certainty; the CDR3 is given as TCRdb lists it.

Sequenced sample: CD4+ T cells from PBMCs. This sequence originates from a human donor in good health.

The CDR3 reads CAITEGTMATPS. This chain links TRBV23-1 with TRBJ1-2; the table names TRBD1, a call not compared with the DNA. TRBV23-1 is recorded as an ORF, its role being uncertain. Including both end residues, the CDR3 is 12 amino acids long.